This T cell receptor (beta chain) emerged from a study of cytomegalovirus exposure and HLA in healthy donors. Study-wide results and caveats: A later analysis found that most CMV-associated TCR beta chains appeared HLA-restricted. The study assumed roughly uniform donor sequencing depth for presence/absence analyses.

Primers for the PCR totalled 60 Vbeta and 13 Jbeta. Original methodology: Later, an analysis found about 80 million unique TCR beta chains, and 8.5 million to 12 million of these were shared. Produced via immunoSEQ multiplex PCR; TCRdb's table is partial and in-frame only. V, J and clone size were drawn from that table, and D and trimming were deduced from the DNA. The sample consists of about 170,000 clones, approximately 83% of them appearing once. As to this clone: Its antigen remains unknown. Within the sample, other DNA sequences also encode this same CDR3.

Among the donors, all were healthy bone marrow donors. The receptor was derived from a boy aged 2-9 years in good health and CMV-seronegative. Sequencing was done on a sample of PBMCs.

The DNA of the CDR3 is TGTGCCAGCTCACCTGGGACAGGGGGCAACTATGGCTACACCTTC. As protein: CASSPGTGGNYGYTF. The chain employs TRBV18 and TRBJ1-2, with TRBD1 matching over 12 bases. The CDR3 loop spans 15 amino acids. Trimming took 3 bases from V and 2 from J; bases not matched to a gene: 1. CDR1 is KGHSH and CDR2 is LQKENI in the germline V gene.